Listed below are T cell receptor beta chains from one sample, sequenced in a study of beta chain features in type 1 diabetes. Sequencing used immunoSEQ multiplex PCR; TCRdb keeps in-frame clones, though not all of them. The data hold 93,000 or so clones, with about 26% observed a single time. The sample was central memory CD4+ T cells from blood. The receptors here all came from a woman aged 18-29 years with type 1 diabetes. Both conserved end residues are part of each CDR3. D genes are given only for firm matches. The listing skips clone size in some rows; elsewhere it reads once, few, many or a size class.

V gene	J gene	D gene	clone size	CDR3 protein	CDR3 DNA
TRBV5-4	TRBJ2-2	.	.	CASSQTGNTGELFF	TGTGCCAGCAGCCAAACAGGGAACACCGGGGAGCTGTTTTTT
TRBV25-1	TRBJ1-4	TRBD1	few	CASSERTGGDEKLFF	TGTGCCAGCAGTGAACGAACAGGGGGCGATGAAAAACTGTTTTTT
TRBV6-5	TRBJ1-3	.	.	CASRSSSSGNTIYF	TGTGCCAGCAGATCATCCAGCTCTGGAAACACCATATATTTT
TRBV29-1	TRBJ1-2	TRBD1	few	CSVEKGARGYGYTF	TGCAGCGTCGAGAAGGGGGCGCGGGGCTATGGCTACACCTTC
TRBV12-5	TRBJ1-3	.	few	CASVPRGFRNTIYF	TGTGCTAGTGTCCCCCGAGGGTTTCGTAACACCATATATTTT
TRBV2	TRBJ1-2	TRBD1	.	CASSSRTGTNYGYTF	TGTGCCAGCAGTAGTAGGACAGGCACTAACTATGGCTACACCTTC
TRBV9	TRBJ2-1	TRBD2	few	CASSVSGTSGSFYNEQFF	TGTGCCAGCAGCGTGAGCGGGACTAGCGGGAGTTTCTACAATGAGCAGTTCTTC
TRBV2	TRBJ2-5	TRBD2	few	CASSVNSGAQETQYF	TGTGCCAGCAGTGTAAATAGCGGGGCCCAAGAGACCCAGTACTTC
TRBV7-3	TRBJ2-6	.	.	CASSLMRTTSGANVLTF	TGTGCCAGCAGCTTAATGAGGACTACCTCTGGGGCCAACGTCCTGACTTTC
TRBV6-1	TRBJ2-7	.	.	CASRATLSDEQYF	TGTGCCAGCAGAGCCACTCTTTCGGACGAGCAGTACTTC
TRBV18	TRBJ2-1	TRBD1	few	CASKGQGRDNEQFF	TGTGCCAGCAAGGGACAGGGCCGAGACAATGAGCAGTTCTTC
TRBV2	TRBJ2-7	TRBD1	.	CASSDRDYEQYF	TGTGCCAGCAGCGACAGGGACTACGAGCAGTACTTC
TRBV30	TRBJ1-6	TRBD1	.	CAWSRDSINYNSPLHF	TGTGCCTGGAGTCGGGACAGTATTAACTATAATTCACCCCTCCACTTT
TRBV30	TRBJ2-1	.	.	CAWSVQGNEQFF	TGTGCCTGGAGTGTACAGGGTAATGAGCAGTTCTTC
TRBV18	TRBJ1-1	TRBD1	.	CASSPPGQGLLGAFF	TGTGCCAGCTCACCCCCGGGACAGGGTCTCCTGGGAGCTTTCTTT
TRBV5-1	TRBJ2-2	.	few	CASETGQHTGELFF	TGCGCCAGCGAAACTGGGCAGCACACCGGGGAGCTGTTTTTT
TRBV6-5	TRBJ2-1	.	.	CASSWRGVVGDEQFF	TGTGCCAGCAGTTGGCGCGGGGTGGTAGGGGATGAGCAGTTCTTC
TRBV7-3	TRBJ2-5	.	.	CASSPGIQETQYF	TGTGCCAGCAGTCCGGGGATACAAGAGACCCAGTACTTC
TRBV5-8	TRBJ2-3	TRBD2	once	CASSLKYGSGRGNTDTQYF	TGTGCCAGCAGCTTGAAGTATGGTAGCGGGAGGGGAAACACAGATACGCAGTATTTT
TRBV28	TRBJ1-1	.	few	CASSLIGDTEAFF	TGTGCCAGCAGTTTAATCGGAGACACTGAAGCTTTCTTT
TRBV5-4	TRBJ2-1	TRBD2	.	CASSLLAGGFNEQFF	TGTGCCAGCAGCTTATTAGCGGGAGGCTTCAATGAGCAGTTCTTC
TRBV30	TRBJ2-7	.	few	CAWRGIQGSYEQYF	TGTGCCTGGAGAGGGATACAGGGCTCCTACGAGCAGTACTTC
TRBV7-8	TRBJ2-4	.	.	CASSSRAFEGDIQYF	TGTGCCAGCAGCTCCCGGGCCTTCGAGGGAGACATTCAGTACTTC
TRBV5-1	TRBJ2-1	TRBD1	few	CASSLVGQGYNEQFF	TGCGCCAGCAGCTTGGTGGGACAGGGGTACAATGAGCAGTTCTTC
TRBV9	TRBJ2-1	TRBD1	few	CASSPGQGAWNEQFF	TGTGCCAGCAGCCCCGGACAGGGGGCGTGGAATGAGCAGTTCTTC
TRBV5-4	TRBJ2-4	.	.	CASSLAPVAKNIQYF	TGTGCCAGCAGCTTGGCCCCGGTAGCCAAAAACATTCAGTACTTC
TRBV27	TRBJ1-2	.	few	CASSPSRAGGYGYTF	TGTGCCAGCAGTCCATCCAGGGCCGGGGGATATGGCTACACCTTC
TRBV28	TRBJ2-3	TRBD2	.	CASSLSGSGFLADTQYF	TGTGCCAGCAGTTTGAGCGGGAGTGGTTTTTTAGCGGATACGCAGTATTTT
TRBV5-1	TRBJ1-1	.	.	CASSLAADSMNTEAFF	TGCGCCAGCAGCTTGGCCGCCGACAGTATGAACACTGAAGCTTTCTTT
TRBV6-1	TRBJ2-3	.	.	CASSEPGTDTQYF	TGTGCCAGCAGTGAACCCGGCACAGATACGCAGTATTTT
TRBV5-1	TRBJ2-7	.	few	CASSLGQFTYEQYF	TGCGCCAGCAGCTTGGGACAGTTTACCTACGAGCAGTACTTC
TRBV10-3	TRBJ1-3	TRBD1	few	CAISPGQGRGNTIYF	TGTGCCATCAGTCCGGGACAGGGTCGCGGAAACACCATATATTTT
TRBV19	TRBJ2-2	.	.	CASRTTGYIGELFF	TGTGCCAGTAGGACCACAGGGTATATCGGGGAGCTGTTTTTT
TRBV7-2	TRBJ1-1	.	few	CASSPQKNTEAFF	TGTGCCAGCAGCCCACAGAAGAACACTGAAGCTTTCTTT
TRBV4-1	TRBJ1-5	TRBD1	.	CASSPLGQGDNQPQHF	TGCGCCAGCAGCCCCTTAGGACAGGGTGACAATCAGCCCCAGCATTTT
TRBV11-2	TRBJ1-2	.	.	CASSLMETVHYGYTF	TGTGCCAGCAGCTTGATGGAGACGGTACACTATGGCTACACCTTC
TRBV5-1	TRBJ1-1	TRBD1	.	CASSLGGQRNTEAFF	TGCGCCAGCAGCTTGGGGGGACAGAGGAACACTGAAGCTTTCTTT
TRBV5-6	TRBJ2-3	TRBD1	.	CASSFDRVGTDTQYF	TGTGCCAGCAGCTTCGACAGGGTTGGCACAGATACGCAGTATTTT
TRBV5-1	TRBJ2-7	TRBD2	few	CASTAGGPLNEQYF	TGCGCCAGCACAGCGGGAGGCCCCCTTAACGAGCAGTACTTC